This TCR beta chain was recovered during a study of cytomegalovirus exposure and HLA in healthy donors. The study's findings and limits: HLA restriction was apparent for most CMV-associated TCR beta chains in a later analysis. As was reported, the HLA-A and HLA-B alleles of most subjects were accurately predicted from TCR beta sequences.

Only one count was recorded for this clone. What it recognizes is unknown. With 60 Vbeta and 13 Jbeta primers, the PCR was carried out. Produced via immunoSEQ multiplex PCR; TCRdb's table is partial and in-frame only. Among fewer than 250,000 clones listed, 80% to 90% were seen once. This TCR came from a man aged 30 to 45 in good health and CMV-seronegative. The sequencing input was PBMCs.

Here the CDR3 reads CASSPDRGETQYF. The CDR3 nucleotides read TGTGCCAGCAGCCCGGACAGGGGAGAGACCCAGTACTTC. The chain joins TRBV5-4 to TRBJ2-5; TRBD1 aligns across 9 bases. V gave up 4 bases and J gave up 4 bases; unmatched junction bases: 2. There are 13 residues in the CDR3. Germline loops: CDR1 SGHNT, CDR2 YYREEE (reference sequence). The whole variable domain, remainder taken from reference TRBV5-4 and TRBJ2-5, is ETGVTQSPTHLIKTRGQQVTLRCSSQSGHNTVSWYQQALGQGPQFIFQYYREEENGRGNFPPRFSGLQFPNYSSELNVNALELDDSALYLCASSPDRGETQYFGPGTRLLVL.